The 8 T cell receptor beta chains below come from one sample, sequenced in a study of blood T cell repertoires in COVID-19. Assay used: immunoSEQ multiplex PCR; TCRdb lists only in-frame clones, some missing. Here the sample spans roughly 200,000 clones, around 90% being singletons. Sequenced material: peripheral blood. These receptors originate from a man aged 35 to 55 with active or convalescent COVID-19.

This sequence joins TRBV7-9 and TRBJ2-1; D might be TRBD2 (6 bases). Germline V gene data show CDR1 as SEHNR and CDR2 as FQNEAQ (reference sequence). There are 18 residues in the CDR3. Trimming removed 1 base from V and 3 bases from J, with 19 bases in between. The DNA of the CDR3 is TGTGCCAGCAGCTTAGAAAGTCTTACGGGACTTCTCTACAATGAGCAGTTCTTC. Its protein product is CASSLESLTGLLYNEQFF. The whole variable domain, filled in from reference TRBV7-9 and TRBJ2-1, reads DTGVSQNPRHKITKRGQNVTFRCDPISEHNRLYWYRQTLGQGPEFLTYFQNEAQLEKSRLLSDRFSAERPKGSFSTLEIQRTEQGDSAMYLCASSLESLTGLLYNEQFFGPGTRLTVL.

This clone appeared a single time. The CDR3, as DNA: TGTGCCAGCAGCTTAAGAGGACAGAACACCGGGGAGCTGTTTTTT. This gives the protein CASSLRGQNTGELFF. The chain links TRBV7-2 to TRBJ2-2, with D possibly TRBD1 on 5 matching bases. Deletions cut 2 bases from V and 1 base from J, with 8 bases between. The CDR3 spans 15 residues. Germline-derived CDR1 and CDR2 are SGHTA and FQGNSA.

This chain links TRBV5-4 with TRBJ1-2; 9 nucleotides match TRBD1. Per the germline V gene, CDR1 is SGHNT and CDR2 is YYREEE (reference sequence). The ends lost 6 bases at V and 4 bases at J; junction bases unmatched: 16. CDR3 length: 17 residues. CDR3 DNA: TGTGCCAGCATCTTAAATACCGGGACAGGGTATCCCTATGGCTACACCTTC. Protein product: CASILNTGTGYPYGYTF. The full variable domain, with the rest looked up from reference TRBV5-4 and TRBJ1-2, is ETGVTQSPTHLIKTRGQQVTLRCSSQSGHNTVSWYQQALGQGPQFIFQYYREEENGRGNFPPRFSGLQFPNYSSELNVNALELDDSALYLCASILNTGTGYPYGYTFGSGTRLTVV.

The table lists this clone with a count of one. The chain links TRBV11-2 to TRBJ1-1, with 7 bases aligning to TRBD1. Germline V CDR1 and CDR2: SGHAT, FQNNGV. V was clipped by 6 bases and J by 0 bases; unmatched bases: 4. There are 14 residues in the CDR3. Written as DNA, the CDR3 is TGTGCCAGCAGGCCCCAGGGGGTGAACACTGAAGCTTTCTTT. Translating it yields CASRPQGVNTEAFF.

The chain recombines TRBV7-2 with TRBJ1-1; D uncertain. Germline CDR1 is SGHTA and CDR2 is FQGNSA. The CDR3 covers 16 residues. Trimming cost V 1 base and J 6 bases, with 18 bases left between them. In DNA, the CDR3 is TGTGCCAGCAGCTTAGAGGGCTTCGGAGGCGGACCTGAAGCTTTCTTT. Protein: CASSLEGFGGGPEAFF.

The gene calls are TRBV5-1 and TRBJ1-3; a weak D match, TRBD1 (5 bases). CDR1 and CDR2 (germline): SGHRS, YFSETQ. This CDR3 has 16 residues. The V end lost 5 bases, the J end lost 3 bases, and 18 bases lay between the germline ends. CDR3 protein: CASSWAGMEGGNTIYF. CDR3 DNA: TGCGCCAGCAGTTGGGCAGGGATGGAAGGTGGAAACACCATATATTTT.

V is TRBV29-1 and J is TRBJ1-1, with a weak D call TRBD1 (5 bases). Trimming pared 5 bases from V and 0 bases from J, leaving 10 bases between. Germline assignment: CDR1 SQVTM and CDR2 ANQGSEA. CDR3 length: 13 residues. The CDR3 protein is CSVREQVNTEAFF. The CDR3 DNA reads TGCAGCGTTAGAGAACAGGTGAACACTGAAGCTTTCTTT.

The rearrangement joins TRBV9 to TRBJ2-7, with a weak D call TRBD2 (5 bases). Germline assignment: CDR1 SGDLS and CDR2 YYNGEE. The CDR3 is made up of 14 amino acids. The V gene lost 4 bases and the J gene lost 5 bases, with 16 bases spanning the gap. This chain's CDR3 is CASSPEGGWDEQYF. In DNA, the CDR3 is TGTGCCAGCAGCCCAGAGGGCGGGTGGGACGAGCAGTACTTC.